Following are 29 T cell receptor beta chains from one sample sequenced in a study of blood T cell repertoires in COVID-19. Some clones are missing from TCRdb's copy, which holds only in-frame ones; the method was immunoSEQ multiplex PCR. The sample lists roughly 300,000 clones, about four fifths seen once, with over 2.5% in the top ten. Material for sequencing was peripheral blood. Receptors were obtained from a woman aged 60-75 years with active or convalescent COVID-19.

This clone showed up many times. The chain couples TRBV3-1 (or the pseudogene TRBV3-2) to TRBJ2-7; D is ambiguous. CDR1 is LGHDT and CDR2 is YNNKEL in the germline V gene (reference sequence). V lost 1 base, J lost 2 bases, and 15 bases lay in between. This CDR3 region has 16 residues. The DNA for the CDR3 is TGTGCCAGCAGCCAAGTTCCGGGTCACCATCCCTACGAGCAGTACTTC. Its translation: CASSQVPGHHPYEQYF.

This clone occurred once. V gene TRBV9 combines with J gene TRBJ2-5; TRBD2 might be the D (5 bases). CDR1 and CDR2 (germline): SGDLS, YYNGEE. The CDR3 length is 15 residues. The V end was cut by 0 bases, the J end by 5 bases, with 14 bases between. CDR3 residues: CASSVGLPRRETQYF. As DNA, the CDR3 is TGTGCCAGCAGCGTAGGCCTCCCCCGGAGGGAGACCCAGTACTTC. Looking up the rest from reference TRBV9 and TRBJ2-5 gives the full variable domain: DSGVTQTPKHLITATGQRVTLRCSPRSGDLSVYWYQQSLDQGLQFLIQYYNGEERAKGNILERFSAQQFPDLHSELNLSSLELGDSALYFCASSVGLPRRETQYFGPGTRLLVL.

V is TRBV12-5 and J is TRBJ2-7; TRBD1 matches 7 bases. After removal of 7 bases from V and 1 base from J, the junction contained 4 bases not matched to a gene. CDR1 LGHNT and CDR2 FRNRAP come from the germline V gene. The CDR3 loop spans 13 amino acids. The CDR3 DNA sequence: TGTGCTAGTGCCCTGGGACAGTCCTACGAGCAGTACTTC. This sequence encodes CASALGQSYEQYF.

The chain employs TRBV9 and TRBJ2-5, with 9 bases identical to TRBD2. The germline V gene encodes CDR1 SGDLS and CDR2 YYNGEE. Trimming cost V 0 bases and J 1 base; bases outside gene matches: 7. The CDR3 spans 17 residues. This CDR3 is CASSVGPRLAAQETQYF. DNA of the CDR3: TGTGCCAGCAGCGTAGGTCCCCGACTAGCGGCCCAAGAGACCCAGTACTTC.

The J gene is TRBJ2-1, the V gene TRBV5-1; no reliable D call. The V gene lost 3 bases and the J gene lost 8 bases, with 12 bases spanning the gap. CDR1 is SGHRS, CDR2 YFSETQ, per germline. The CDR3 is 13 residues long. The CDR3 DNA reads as TGCGCCAGCAGCTCCCGGTCCAACGATGAGCAGTTCTTC. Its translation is CASSSRSNDEQFF.

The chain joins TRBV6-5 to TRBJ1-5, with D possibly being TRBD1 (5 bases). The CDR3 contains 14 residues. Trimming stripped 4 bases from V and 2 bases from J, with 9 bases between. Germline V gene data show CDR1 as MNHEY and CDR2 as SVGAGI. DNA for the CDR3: TGTGCCAGCAGTTCGGACATAGGCAATCAGCCCCAGCATTTT. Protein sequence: CASSSDIGNQPQHF.

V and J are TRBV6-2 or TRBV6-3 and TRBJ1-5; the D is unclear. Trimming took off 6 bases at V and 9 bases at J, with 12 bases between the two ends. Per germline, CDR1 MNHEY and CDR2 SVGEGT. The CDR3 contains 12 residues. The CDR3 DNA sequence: TGTGCCAGCAGCTCTCCTCCAGGGCCCCAGCATTTT. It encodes CASSSPPGPQHF.

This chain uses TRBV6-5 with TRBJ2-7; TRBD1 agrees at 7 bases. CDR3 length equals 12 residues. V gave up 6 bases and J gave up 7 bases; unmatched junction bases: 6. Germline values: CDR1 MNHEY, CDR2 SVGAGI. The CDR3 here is CASSKDRVEQYF. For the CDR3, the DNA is TGTGCCAGCAGCAAAGACAGGGTTGAGCAGTACTTC.

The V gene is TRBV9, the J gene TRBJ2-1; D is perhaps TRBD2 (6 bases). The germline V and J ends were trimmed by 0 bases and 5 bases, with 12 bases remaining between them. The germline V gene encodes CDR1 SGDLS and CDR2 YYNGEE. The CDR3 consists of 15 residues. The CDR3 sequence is CASSVEGTQNNEQFF. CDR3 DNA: TGTGCCAGCAGCGTAGAAGGGACTCAAAACAATGAGCAGTTCTTC.

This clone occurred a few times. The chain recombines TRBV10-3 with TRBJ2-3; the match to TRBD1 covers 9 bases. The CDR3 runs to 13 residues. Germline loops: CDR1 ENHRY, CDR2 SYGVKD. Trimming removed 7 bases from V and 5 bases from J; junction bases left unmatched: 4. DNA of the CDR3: TGTGCCATCACTTGGGACAGGGAAGATACGCAGTATTTT. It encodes CAITWDREDTQYF.

The CDR3 nucleotides are TGTGCCAGCAGCCAGGACAGGGCCTATAATTCACCCCTCCACTTT. As protein: CASSQDRAYNSPLHF. The chain is built from TRBV4-2 and TRBJ1-6; 8 nucleotides align to TRBD1. Germline CDR1 is LGHNA and CDR2 is YNFKEQ. This CDR3 spans 15 amino acids. After removal of 3 bases from V and 2 bases from J, the junction contained 0 bases not matched to a gene.

CDR3 in DNA: TGTGCCAGCAGCCACAGGGACAGGGACCCAGATACGCAGTATTTT. Residues: CASSHRDRDPDTQYF. This chain connects TRBV7-8 to TRBJ2-3, with TRBD1 matching 9 bases. CDR3 length equals 15 residues. CDR1 and CDR2 from the germline V gene are SGHVS and FQNEAQ. The junction had 7 bases not matched to a gene; V was cut back by 5 bases and J by 4 bases.

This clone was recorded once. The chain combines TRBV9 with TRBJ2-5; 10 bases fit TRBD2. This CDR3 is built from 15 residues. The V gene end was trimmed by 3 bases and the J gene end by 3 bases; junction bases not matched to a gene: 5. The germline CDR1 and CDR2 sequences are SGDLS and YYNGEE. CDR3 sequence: CASSGGTSAKETQYF. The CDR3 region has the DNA TGTGCCAGCAGCGGGGGGACTAGCGCAAAAGAGACCCAGTACTTC.

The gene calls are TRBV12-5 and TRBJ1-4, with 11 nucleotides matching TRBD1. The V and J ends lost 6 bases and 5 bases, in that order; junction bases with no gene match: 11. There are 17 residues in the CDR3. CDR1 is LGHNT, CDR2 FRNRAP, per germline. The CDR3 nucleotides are TGTGCTAGTGGGCCCGGACAGGGGGCGACGTTAAATGAAAAACTGTTTTTT. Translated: CASGPGQGATLNEKLFF. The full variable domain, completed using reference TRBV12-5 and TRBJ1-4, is DARVTQTPRHKVTEMGQEVTMRCQPILGHNTVFWYRQTMMQGLELLAYFRNRAPLDDSGMPKDRFSAEMPDATLATLKIQPSEPRDSAVYFCASGPGQGATLNEKLFFGSGTQLSVL.

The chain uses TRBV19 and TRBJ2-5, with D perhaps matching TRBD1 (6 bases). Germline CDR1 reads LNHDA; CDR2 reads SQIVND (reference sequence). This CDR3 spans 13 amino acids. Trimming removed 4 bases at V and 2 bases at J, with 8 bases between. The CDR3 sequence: CASSRQAQETQYF. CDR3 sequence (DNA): TGTGCCAGTAGTAGACAGGCGCAAGAGACCCAGTACTTC.

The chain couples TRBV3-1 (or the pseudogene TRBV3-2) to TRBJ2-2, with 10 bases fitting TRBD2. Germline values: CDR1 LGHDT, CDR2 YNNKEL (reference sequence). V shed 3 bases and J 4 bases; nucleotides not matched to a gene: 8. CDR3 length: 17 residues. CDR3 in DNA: TGTGCCAGCAGCCACTTACTAGCGGGGCTCTTCACCGGGGAGCTGTTTTTT. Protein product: CASSHLLAGLFTGELFF.

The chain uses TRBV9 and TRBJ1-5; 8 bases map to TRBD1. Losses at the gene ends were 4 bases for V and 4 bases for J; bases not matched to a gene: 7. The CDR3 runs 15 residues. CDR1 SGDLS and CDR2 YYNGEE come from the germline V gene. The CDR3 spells CASSITDRVNQPQHF. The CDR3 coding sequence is TGTGCCAGCAGCATCACGGACAGGGTTAATCAGCCCCAGCATTTT. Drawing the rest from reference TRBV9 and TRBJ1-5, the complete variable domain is DSGVTQTPKHLITATGQRVTLRCSPRSGDLSVYWYQQSLDQGLQFLIQYYNGEERAKGNILERFSAQQFPDLHSELNLSSLELGDSALYFCASSITDRVNQPQHFGDGTRLSIL.

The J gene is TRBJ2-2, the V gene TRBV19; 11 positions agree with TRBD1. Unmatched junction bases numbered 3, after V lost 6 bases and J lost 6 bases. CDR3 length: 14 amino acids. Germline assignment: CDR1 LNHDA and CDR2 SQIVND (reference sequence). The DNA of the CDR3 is TGTGCCAGTAGCAGGGGACAGGGGGCCGGGGAGCTGTTTTTT. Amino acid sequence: CASSRGQGAGELFF.

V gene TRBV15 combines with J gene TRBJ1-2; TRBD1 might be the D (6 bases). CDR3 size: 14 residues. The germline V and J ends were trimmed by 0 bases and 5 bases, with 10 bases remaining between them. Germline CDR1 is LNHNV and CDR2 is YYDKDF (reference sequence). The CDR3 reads CATSRERGGYGYTF. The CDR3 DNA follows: TGTGCCACCAGCAGAGAAAGGGGGGGATATGGCTACACCTTC.

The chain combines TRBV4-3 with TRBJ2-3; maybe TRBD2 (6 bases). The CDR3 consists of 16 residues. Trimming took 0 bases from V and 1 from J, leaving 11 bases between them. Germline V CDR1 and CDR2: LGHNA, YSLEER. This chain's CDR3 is CASSQDWASGTDTQYF. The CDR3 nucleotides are TGCGCCAGCAGCCAAGATTGGGCTAGCGGCACAGATACGCAGTATTTT.

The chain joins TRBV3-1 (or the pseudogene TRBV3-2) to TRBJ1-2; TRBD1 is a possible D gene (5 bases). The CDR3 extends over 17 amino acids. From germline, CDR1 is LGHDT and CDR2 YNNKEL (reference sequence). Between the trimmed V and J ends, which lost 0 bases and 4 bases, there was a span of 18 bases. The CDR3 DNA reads TGTGCCAGCAGCCAAGAGGGCGGTCACAGGAGAGGCTATGGCTACACCTTC. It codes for CASSQEGGHRRGYGYTF.

CDR3 nucleotides: TGCGCCAGCAGCCAAGATATTCAGGGACTATCCTACGAGCAGTACTTC. This codes for CASSQDIQGLSYEQYF. V is TRBV4-1 and J is TRBJ2-7, with 7 bases lining up with TRBD2. V was clipped by 0 bases and J by 1 base; unmatched bases: 6. Looked up from germline, CDR1 is MGHRA and CDR2 is YSYEKL. The CDR3 is made up of 16 amino acids.

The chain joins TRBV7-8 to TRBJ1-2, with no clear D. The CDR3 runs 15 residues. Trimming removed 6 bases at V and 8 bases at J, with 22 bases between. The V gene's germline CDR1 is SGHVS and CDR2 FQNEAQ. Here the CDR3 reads CASSTPDGELGGYTF. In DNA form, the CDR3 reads TGTGCCAGCAGTACACCGGACGGAGAACTAGGGGGCTACACCTTC.

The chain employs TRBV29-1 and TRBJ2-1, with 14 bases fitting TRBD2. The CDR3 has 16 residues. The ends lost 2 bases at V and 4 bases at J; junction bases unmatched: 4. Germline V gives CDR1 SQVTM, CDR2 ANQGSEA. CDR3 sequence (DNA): TGCAGCGTTGAACTTGGACTAGCGGGGGGTTACAATGAGCAGTTCTTC. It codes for CSVELGLAGGYNEQFF.

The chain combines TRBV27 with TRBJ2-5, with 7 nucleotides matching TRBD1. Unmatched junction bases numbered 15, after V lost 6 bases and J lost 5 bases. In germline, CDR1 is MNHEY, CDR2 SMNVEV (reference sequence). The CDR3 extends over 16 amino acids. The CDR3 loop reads CASSPLIRTGQETQYF. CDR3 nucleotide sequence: TGTGCCAGCAGCCCTCTGATCCGGACAGGACAGGAGACCCAGTACTTC.

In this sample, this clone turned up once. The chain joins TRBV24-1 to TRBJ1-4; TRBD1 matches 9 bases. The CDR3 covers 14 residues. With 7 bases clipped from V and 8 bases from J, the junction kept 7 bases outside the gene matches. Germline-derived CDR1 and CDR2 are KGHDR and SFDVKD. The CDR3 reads CATRIQGAKEKLFF. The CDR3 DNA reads TGTGCCACCAGGATACAGGGGGCAAAAGAAAAACTGTTTTTT.

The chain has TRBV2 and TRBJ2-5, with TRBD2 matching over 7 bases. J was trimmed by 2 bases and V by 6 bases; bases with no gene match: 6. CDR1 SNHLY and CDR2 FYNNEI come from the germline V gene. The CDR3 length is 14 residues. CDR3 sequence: CASRERGRQETQYF. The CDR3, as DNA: TGTGCCAGCAGGGAGCGGGGAAGACAAGAGACCCAGTACTTC.

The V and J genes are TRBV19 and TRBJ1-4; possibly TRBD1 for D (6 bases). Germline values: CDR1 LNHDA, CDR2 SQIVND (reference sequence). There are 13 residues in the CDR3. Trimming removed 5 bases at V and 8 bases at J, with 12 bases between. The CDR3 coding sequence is TGTGCCAGTAGTGAAAGGGGGGGGGAAAAACTGTTTTTT. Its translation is CASSERGGEKLFF.

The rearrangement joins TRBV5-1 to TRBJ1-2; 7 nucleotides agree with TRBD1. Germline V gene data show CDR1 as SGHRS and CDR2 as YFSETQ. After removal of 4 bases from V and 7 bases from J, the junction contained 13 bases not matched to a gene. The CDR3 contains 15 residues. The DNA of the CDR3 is TGCGCCAGCAGCGGAAGACAGGGAACGAGGAGTGGCTACACCTTC. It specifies CASSGRQGTRSGYTF.